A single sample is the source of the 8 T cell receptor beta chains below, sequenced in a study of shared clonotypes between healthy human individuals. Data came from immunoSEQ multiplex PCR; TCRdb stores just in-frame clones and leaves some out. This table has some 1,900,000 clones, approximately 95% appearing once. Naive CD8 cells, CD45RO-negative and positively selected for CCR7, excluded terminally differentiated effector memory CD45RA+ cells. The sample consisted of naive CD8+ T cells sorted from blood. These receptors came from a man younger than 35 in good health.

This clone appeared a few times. CDR3 residues: CASGPPGAQPQHF. The CDR3 coding sequence is TGTGCCAGCGGTCCACCGGGGGCTCAGCCCCAGCATTTT. This chain connects TRBV28 to TRBJ1-5; D might be TRBD1 (6 bases). Germline values: CDR1 MDHEN, CDR2 SYDVKM. The CDR3 totals 13 residues. V was trimmed by 8 bases and J by 6 bases, leaving 14 bases between them.

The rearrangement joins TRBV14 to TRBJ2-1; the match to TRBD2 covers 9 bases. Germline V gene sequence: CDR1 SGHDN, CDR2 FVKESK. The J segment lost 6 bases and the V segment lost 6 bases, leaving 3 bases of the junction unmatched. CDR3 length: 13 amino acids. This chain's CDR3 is CASRSSGANEQFF. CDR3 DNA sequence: TGTGCCAGCAGGTCTAGCGGGGCCAATGAGCAGTTCTTC.

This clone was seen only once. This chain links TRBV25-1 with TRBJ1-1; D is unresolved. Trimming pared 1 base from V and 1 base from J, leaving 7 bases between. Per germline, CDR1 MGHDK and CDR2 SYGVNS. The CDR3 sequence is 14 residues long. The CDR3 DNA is TGTGCCAGCAGTGAATTGAAAGGGAACACTGAAGCTTTCTTT. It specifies CASSELKGNTEAFF.

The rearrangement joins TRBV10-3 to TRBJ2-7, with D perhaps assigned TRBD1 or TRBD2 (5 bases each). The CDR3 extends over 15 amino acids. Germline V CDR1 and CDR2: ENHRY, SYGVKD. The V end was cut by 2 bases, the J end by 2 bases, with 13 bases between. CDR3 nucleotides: TGTGCCATCAGTGAGCCGGGACGGGACCCCTACGAGCAGTACTTC. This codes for CAISEPGRDPYEQYF.

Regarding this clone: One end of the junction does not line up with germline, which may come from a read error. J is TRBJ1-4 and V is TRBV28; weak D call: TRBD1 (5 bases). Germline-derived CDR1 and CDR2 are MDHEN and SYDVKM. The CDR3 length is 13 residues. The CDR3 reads CASSFPLSGTPVF. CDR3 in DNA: TGTGCCAGCAGTTTCCCCCTTTCCGGGACCCCAGTTTTT.

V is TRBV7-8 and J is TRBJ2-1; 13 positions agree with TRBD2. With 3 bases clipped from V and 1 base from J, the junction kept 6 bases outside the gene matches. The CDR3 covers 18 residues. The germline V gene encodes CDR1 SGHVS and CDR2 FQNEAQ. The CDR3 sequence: CASSFGLAGAFSYNEQFF. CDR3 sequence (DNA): TGTGCCAGCAGCTTTGGACTAGCGGGGGCCTTTTCCTACAATGAGCAGTTCTTC.

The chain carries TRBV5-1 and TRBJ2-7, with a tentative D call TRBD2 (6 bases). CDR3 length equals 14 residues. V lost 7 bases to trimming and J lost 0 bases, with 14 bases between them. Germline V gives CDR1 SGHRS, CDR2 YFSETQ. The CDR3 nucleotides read TGCGCCAGCGCGGCGGAGGGGAGCTCCTACGAGCAGTACTTC. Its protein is CASAAEGSSYEQYF. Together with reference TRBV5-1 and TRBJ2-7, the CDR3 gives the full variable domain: KAGVTQTPRYLIKTRGQQVTLSCSPISGHRSVSWYQQTPGQGLQFLFEYFSETQRNKGNFPGRFSGRQFSNSRSEMNVSTLELGDSALYLCASAAEGSSYEQYFGPGTRLTVT.

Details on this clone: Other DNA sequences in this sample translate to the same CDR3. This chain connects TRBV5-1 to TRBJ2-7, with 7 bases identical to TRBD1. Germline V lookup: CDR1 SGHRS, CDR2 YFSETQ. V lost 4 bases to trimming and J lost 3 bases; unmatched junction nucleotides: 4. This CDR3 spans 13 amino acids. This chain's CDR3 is CASSLGTVYEQYF. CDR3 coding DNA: TGCGCCAGCAGCCTAGGGACAGTCTACGAGCAGTACTTC.